This T cell receptor beta chain was documented in a study of blood T cell repertoires in COVID-19 (dated by TCRdb to 2018 to 2020). Background on the whole study: The collaborator samples originated in the United States, Italy and Spain and spanned the acute and convalescent phases of COVID-19. The material from the prospective study consisted of cDNA or gDNA derived from T cells, B-cell-depleted T cells, or PBMCs. Subjects who had been exposed to COVID-19, were actively infected with it, or had recovered from it provided the deeply sampled blood TCRbeta repertoires that made up the dataset. A freely available public database, intended as a resource for researchers studying the immune response to SARS-CoV-2, is where the repertoires were released. Samples came from the ongoing ImmuneRACE study (first 160 participants) plus 1,254 subjects from 6 global collaborators. Sample metadata almost always included a de-identified subject ID, COVID-19 status, age in years and sex. Where available, HLA class I and class II types were taken from metadata supplied by the sample provider and were not determined by assay-based typing. General conclusions and limits of the study: The amount of clinical and demographic metadata varied by source and participant and was provided uncurated.

Whole blood was collected in K2EDTA tubes by collaborating institutions according to the institutions' own protocols. Collaborator samples were shipped for TCRbeta analysis as frozen whole blood, isolated PBMCs, or DNA extracted from either sample type. The immunoSEQ Assay, a bias-controlled multiplex PCR, was used to amplify TCRbeta CDR3 regions from genomic DNA. Processing in the source paper ran as follows. Within the assay, amplification of reference gene primers was used to estimate how many nucleated cells each sample contained. Sequence reads were collapsed and filtered to measure the absolute abundance of every unique TCRbeta CDR3 rearrangement. For each sample, productive Simpson clonality was calculated as the square root of Simpson's diversity index over productive rearrangements. In its TCRdb copy, this immuneACCESS table keeps in-frame sequences only and misses some clones. Where compared with another copy, unresolved V genes explain less than half of these, and the others have no known cause. V, J and clone size are those of that table, while D and trimming were read from the DNA. The sample yields about 280,000 clones; 80% to 90% were counted once. 3% of the sample is taken by the ten largest.

A note on this clone: No cognate antigen has been identified for it. The sample holds no much larger clone one base away, and base qualities are not on file.

CDR1 and CDR2, per the germline V gene (reference sequence), are SGHKS and YYEKEE. Reading from cysteine to phenylalanine, the CDR3 counts 16 amino acids. Only CDR3 DNA remains: 48 bases, in frame from the first base. V loses 4 bases, J loses 7 bases, and the germline ends lie 23 bases apart. Sequencing was carried out using peripheral blood. The chain uses TRBV5-5 and TRBJ2-5, and the D gene may be TRBD2, 6 bases matching. The sequence derives from a woman aged 25 to 39 with active or convalescent COVID-19. The CDR3 corresponds to CASSHTLAVGRRTQYF. The bases are TGTGCCAGCAGCCACACCTTAGCGGTGGGACGTAGGACCCAGTACTTC.